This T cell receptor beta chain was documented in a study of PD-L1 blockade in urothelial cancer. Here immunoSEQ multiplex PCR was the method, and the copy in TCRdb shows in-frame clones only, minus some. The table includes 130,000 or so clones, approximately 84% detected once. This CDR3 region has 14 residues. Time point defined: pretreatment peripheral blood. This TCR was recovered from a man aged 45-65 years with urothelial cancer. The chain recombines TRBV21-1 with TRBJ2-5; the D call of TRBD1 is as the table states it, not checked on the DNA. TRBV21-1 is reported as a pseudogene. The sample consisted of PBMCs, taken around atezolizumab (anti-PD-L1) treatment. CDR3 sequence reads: CASSVRTFGETQYF. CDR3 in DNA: TGTGCCAGCAGCGTAAGGACATTTGGTGAGACCCAGTACTTC.